Each of the 24 T cell receptor beta chains below was sequenced from the same sample in a study of OX40 agonist ivuxolimab in advanced cancers. The method was immunoSEQ multiplex PCR; TCRdb's version includes in-frame clones alone and lacks a portion of them. Among about 48,000 clones listed, around 79% were seen once. The material was CD4+ or CD8+ T cells sorted from blood, obtained in a trial of the OX40 agonist ivuxolimab. These TCRs come from an adult with an advanced solid tumor such as melanoma, head and neck, liver or kidney cancer.

The rearrangement uses TRBV5-1 and TRBJ2-5; D is perhaps TRBD2 (6 bases). V lost 2 bases and J 2 bases, leaving 13 bases between the germline ends. The CDR3 covers 15 residues. Germline lookup yields CDR1 SGHRS and CDR2 YFSETQ. The CDR3 spells CASSFRGRQQETQYF. CDR3 DNA sequence: TGCGCCAGCAGCTTCCGGGGGAGGCAACAAGAGACCCAGTACTTC. Combining the CDR3 with reference TRBV5-1 and TRBJ2-5 gives the whole variable domain KAGVTQTPRYLIKTRGQQVTLSCSPISGHRSVSWYQQTPGQGLQFLFEYFSETQRNKGNFPGRFSGRQFSNSRSEMNVSTLELGDSALYLCASSFRGRQQETQYFGPGTRLLVL.

J is TRBJ2-5 and V is TRBV7-3, with D possibly matching TRBD1 (7 bases). In germline, CDR1 is SGHTA, CDR2 FQGTGA. The CDR3 totals 15 residues. The germline V and J ends were trimmed by 2 bases and 2 bases, with 12 bases remaining between them. The CDR3 here is CASSLGRDRQETQYF. The DNA for the CDR3 is TGTGCCAGCAGCTTAGGGCGGGACAGACAAGAGACCCAGTACTTC.

This rearrangement joins TRBV7-3 to TRBJ1-1; weak D call: TRBD1 (6 bases). V lost 5 bases and J lost 4, with 23 bases in between. This CDR3 contains 17 residues. Germline V CDR1 and CDR2: SGHTA, FQGTGA. CDR3 DNA: TGTGCCAGCAGCCCAATTCCCAGGGGCAGCCCATCCACTGAAGCTTTCTTT. Translation gives CASSPIPRGSPSTEAFF.

This clone has more than one count but fewer than ten. The rearrangement uses TRBV7-9 and TRBJ1-5, with no clear D. V was cut by 5 bases and J by 4 bases, with 9 bases left in between. This CDR3 is built from 13 residues. CDR1 is SEHNR and CDR2 is FQNEAQ in the germline V gene (reference sequence). CDR3 DNA: TGTGCCAGCAGCAATCAACAGAATCAGCCCCAGCATTTT. Residues: CASSNQQNQPQHF.

The V gene is TRBV18, the J gene TRBJ2-3; 9 nucleotides agree with TRBD2. The length of the CDR3 is 15 residues. V lost 3 bases, J lost 2 bases, and 3 bases stayed unmatched. Germline lookup yields CDR1 KGHSH and CDR2 LQKENI. This CDR3 is CASSPLAGATDTQYF. CDR3 coding DNA: TGTGCCAGCTCACCCTTAGCGGGAGCCACAGATACGCAGTATTTT. Based on the CDR3 plus reference TRBV18 and TRBJ2-3, the full variable domain is NAGVMQNPRHLVRRRGQEARLRCSPMKGHSHVYWYRQLPEEGLKFMVYLQKENIIDESGMPKERFSAEFPKEGPSILRIQQVVRGDSAAYFCASSPLAGATDTQYFGPGTRLTVL.

The chain joins TRBV29-1 to TRBJ1-2; D gene uncertain. Germline assignment: CDR1 SQVTM and CDR2 ANQGSEA. The V end was cut by 1 base, the J end by 4 bases, with 10 bases between. This CDR3 contains 13 residues. The CDR3 DNA reads TGCAGCGTTGAAGGGTCAGTCCGCTATGGCTACACCTTC. Translated: CSVEGSVRYGYTF.

A few counts support this clone. The chain employs TRBV21-1 and TRBJ1-5; the table's D call of TRBD1 was not tested on the DNA. TRBV21-1 is termed a pseudogene. This CDR3 contains 16 residues. The CDR3 sequence: CASSKKTAHSNQPQHF. The CDR3 coding sequence is TGTGCCAGCAGCAAGAAAACAGCTCATAGCAATCAGCCCCAGCATTTT.

This clone is a singleton in its sample. The genes are TRBV10-3 and TRBJ2-5; D is perhaps TRBD2 (6 bases). The CDR3 is made up of 17 amino acids. Looked up from germline, CDR1 is ENHRY and CDR2 is SYGVKD. The V gene lost 2 bases and the J gene lost 1 base, with 17 bases spanning the gap. CDR3 bases: TGTGCCATCAGTGAGCGACTAGTAGGTCCCCTCCAAGAGACCCAGTACTTC. Amino acid sequence: CAISERLVGPLQETQYF.

V usage is TRBV19 and J usage is TRBJ1-3, with D hard to call. The CDR3 sequence is 15 residues long. Trimming cost V 9 bases and J 3 bases, with 18 bases left between them. In germline, CDR1 is LNHDA, CDR2 SQIVND (reference sequence). In DNA, the CDR3 is TGTGCCAGCGACGCGATCACTACTGGTGGAAACACCATATATTTT. It encodes CASDAITTGGNTIYF.

The chain couples TRBV5-4 to TRBJ2-1, with 7 bases aligning to TRBD2. J lost 0 bases, V lost 4 bases, and 7 bases had no gene match. In germline, CDR1 is SGHNT, CDR2 YYREEE (reference sequence). CDR3 length: 16 residues. CDR3 region: CASSQWGGSSYNEQFF. Written as DNA, the CDR3 is TGTGCCAGCAGCCAATGGGGCGGGAGCTCCTACAATGAGCAGTTCTTC. Together with reference TRBV5-4 and TRBJ2-1, the CDR3 gives the full variable domain: ETGVTQSPTHLIKTRGQQVTLRCSSQSGHNTVSWYQQALGQGPQFIFQYYREEENGRGNFPPRFSGLQFPNYSSELNVNALELDDSALYLCASSQWGGSSYNEQFFGPGTRLTVL.

The CDR3 DNA reads as TGTGCCAGCAGCGAGGGACTAGCGCAGACCTACGAGCAGTACTTC. Amino acid sequence: CASSEGLAQTYEQYF. The V and J genes are TRBV9 and TRBJ2-7; TRBD2 matches 10 bases. Germline lookup yields CDR1 SGDLS and CDR2 YYNGEE. V shed 3 bases and J 2 bases; nucleotides not matched to a gene: 5. This CDR3 contains 15 residues.

The chain couples TRBV18 to TRBJ2-1; D unresolved. Germline values: CDR1 KGHSH, CDR2 LQKENI. The germline V and J ends were trimmed by 3 bases and 6 bases, with 9 bases remaining between them. The CDR3 has 13 residues. The CDR3 nucleotides are TGTGCCAGCTCACCGAAAGCCGGCAATGAGCAGTTCTTC. Its protein product is CASSPKAGNEQFF.

With regard to this clone: Other DNA sequences within the sample encode an identical CDR3. The chain combines TRBV7-9 with TRBJ1-2; D is unclear. The CDR3 has 11 amino acids. The germline V and J ends were trimmed by 4 bases and 8 bases, with 8 bases remaining between them. The germline V gene has CDR1 SEHNR and CDR2 FQNEAQ (reference sequence). Here the CDR3 DNA reads TGTGCCAGCAGCTCGGCGCGAGGCTACACCTTC. Protein: CASSSARGYTF.

The rearrangement joins TRBV11-2 to TRBJ2-1; the match to TRBD2 covers 7 bases. CDR3 length equals 17 residues. The germline gives CDR1 SGHAT, CDR2 FQNNGV. Trimming at V came to 0 bases and at J to 5 bases, leaving 10 bases not matched to a gene. CDR3 sequence: CASSLDVGLAVNNEQFF. The CDR3 DNA follows: TGTGCCAGCAGCTTAGATGTCGGGCTAGCGGTCAACAATGAGCAGTTCTTC. Using reference TRBV11-2 and TRBJ2-1 for the parts outside the CDR3, the full variable domain is EAGVAQSPRYKIIEKRQSVAFWCNPISGHATLYWYQQILGQGPKLLIQFQNNGVVDDSQLPKDRFSAERLKGVDSTLKIQPAKLEDSAVYLCASSLDVGLAVNNEQFFGPGTRLTVL.

The J gene is TRBJ1-1, the V gene TRBV27, with D possibly matching TRBD1 (5 bases). The CDR3 is 13 amino acids. Germline V lookup: CDR1 MNHEY, CDR2 SMNVEV (reference sequence). Trimming removed 2 bases at V and 3 bases at J, with 7 bases between. CDR3 in DNA: TGTGCCAGCAGTTTACAGGGCTACACTGAAGCTTTCTTT. It translates to CASSLQGYTEAFF.

The chain recombines TRBV29-1 with TRBJ2-7; the D gene is possibly TRBD1 (7 bases). The V gene's germline CDR1 is SQVTM and CDR2 ANQGSEA. This CDR3 has 13 amino acids. With 8 bases removed from V and 6 bases from J, the gap between germline ends came to 20 bases. CDR3 sequence: CSTRRPQGGEQYF. CDR3 DNA: TGCAGCACTCGCAGGCCCCAGGGGGGCGAGCAGTACTTC.

The chain uses TRBV6-5 and TRBJ1-3; D remains ambiguous. The V and J ends lost 0 bases and 6 bases respectively, with 12 bases between them. The V gene's germline CDR1 is MNHEY and CDR2 SVGAGI. The CDR3 is made up of 15 amino acids. CDR3 sequence (DNA): TGTGCCAGCAGTTACTCCGGGTCGCTGCTAAACACCATATATTTT. Translation: CASSYSGSLLNTIYF.

This clone turned up a few times. V usage is TRBV21-1 and J usage is TRBJ2-7; the table's D call of TRBD1 was not tested on the DNA. TRBV21-1 has pseudogene status. CDR3 size: 18 residues. CDR3 DNA: TGTGCCAGCAGCAAAGCGAGAGAGGGGGGACAGGGGGCGCGGGAGCAGTACTTC. Residues: CASSKAREGGQGAREQYF.

The chain links TRBV10-3 to TRBJ1-2, with a tentative D call TRBD1 (6 bases). Germline loops: CDR1 ENHRY, CDR2 SYGVKD. CDR3 length: 14 residues. Trimming shortened V by 7 bases and J by 0 bases, and 12 bases separated the two germline ends. For the CDR3, the DNA is TGTGCCATCAAGGAGGGGGAGACTAACTATGGCTACACCTTC. It is translated as CAIKEGETNYGYTF.

This chain links TRBV14 with TRBJ1-6, with 9 nucleotides matching TRBD1. This CDR3 region has 15 residues. CDR1 is SGHDN and CDR2 is FVKESK in the germline V gene. J was trimmed by 9 bases and V by 3 bases; bases with no gene match: 6. As DNA, the CDR3 is TGTGCCAGCAGCCACACCGGGACAGGGACTTCACCCCTCCACTTT. Its translation is CASSHTGTGTSPLHF. The entire variable domain, with the rest obtained from reference TRBV14 and TRBJ1-6, is as follows: EAGVTQFPSHSVIEKGQTVTLRCDPISGHDNLYWYRRVMGKEIKFLLHFVKESKQDESGMPNNRFLAERTGGTYSTLKVQPAELEDSGVYFCASSHTGTGTSPLHFGNGTRLTVT.

V usage is TRBV27 and J usage is TRBJ1-3, with D uncertain. Trimming cost V 6 bases and J 0 bases, with 9 bases left between them. The CDR3 covers 14 residues. From germline, CDR1 is MNHEY and CDR2 SMNVEV (reference sequence). Written as DNA, the CDR3 is TGTGCCAGCAGCCGGGCCCTCTCTGGAAACACCATATATTTT. Its translation: CASSRALSGNTIYF.

For the CDR3, the DNA is TGTGCCAGCAGCTTCGGGGCGGTGGTCTCCTATAATTCACCCCTCCACTTT. It yields the protein CASSFGAVVSYNSPLHF. The chain links TRBV11-2 to TRBJ1-6; possible D gene TRBD1, 5 bases. This CDR3 is built from 17 residues. The germline V and J ends were trimmed by 3 bases and 0 bases, with 12 bases remaining between them. The germline CDR1 and CDR2 sequences are SGHAT and FQNNGV.

The rearrangement uses TRBV9 and TRBJ1-3; D is perhaps TRBD1 (5 bases). V was trimmed by 4 bases and J by 0 bases, leaving 8 bases between them. The germline V gene encodes CDR1 SGDLS and CDR2 YYNGEE. This CDR3 is 14 amino acids long. CDR3: CASSPGTSGNTIYF. The CDR3 nucleotides read TGTGCCAGCAGCCCCGGGACCTCTGGAAACACCATATATTTT.

This chain links TRBV5-1 with TRBJ2-7, with 8 bases that match TRBD1. This CDR3 is 15 amino acids long. Germline V gene sequence: CDR1 SGHRS, CDR2 YFSETQ. The junction had 5 bases not matched to a gene; V was cut back by 3 bases and J by 0 bases. CDR3: CASSWGQALSYEQYF. In DNA form, the CDR3 reads TGCGCCAGCAGCTGGGGACAGGCCCTCTCCTACGAGCAGTACTTC.